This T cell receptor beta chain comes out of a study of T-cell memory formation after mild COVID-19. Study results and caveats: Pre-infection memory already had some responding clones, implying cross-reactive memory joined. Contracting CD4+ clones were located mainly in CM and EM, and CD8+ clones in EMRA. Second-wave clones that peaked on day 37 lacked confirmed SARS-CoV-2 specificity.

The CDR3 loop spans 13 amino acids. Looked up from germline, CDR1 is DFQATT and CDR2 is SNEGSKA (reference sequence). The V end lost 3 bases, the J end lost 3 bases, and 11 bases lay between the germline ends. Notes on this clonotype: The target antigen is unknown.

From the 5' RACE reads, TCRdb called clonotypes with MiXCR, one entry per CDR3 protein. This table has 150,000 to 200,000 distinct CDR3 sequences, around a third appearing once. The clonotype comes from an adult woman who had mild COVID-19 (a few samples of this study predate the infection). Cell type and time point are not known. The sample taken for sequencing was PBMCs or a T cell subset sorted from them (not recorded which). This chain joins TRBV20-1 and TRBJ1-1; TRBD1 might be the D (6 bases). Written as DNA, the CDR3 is TGCAGTGCTAGGGGGGGCAGGCACACTGAAGCTTTCTTT. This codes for CSARGGRHTEAFF.